This T cell receptor (beta chain) was identified during a study of blood T cells in healthy people across ages. Study-level points and caveats: Diversity estimates drawn from one million T cells were deemed underestimates.

Together with a sample-barcoded 5' primer, a J-beta primer mix was included in a second PCR lasting about 7 to 12 cycles. TCRdb reanalysed the 5' RACE reads using MiXCR and keeps one entry per CDR3 protein. The sample has around 650,000 distinct CDR3 sequences, 35% to 50% seen once; the top ten hold around 30%. Points on this clonotype: Its antigen remains unknown.

V lost 1 base to trimming and J lost 3 bases; unmatched junction nucleotides: 11. This CDR3 comprises 18 residues. Germline assignment: CDR1 MGHRA and CDR2 YSYEKL. Isolated PBMCs totaled at least 7 million in each sample. There were at least 5.5 micrograms of total RNA extracted from every sample. The V and J genes are TRBV4-1 and TRBJ2-3; 9 bases align to TRBD2. The TCR sequence derives from a man older than 75 in good health. The sample was blood. The CDR3 loop reads CASSQAGGGGARTDTQYF. The CDR3 DNA is TGCGCCAGCAGCCAAGCGGGTGGCGGGGGGGCCCGAACAGATACGCAGTATTTT.